This TCR beta chain was observed in a study of T cell responses to AZD1222 COVID-19 vaccine. Study results and limitations: Repertoire sampling occurred only after the peak T cell response. Spike as a whole was targeted by vaccine-associated CD4 TCRs, dominant at 160-218 and 743-854. Regions left unmutated in variants are reportedly the target of nearly half of spike-specific TCRs. The study identified only a handful of AZD1222 recipients as seropositive at baseline.

A remark on this clone: Its antigen is unknown.

The method was immunoSEQ multiplex PCR; TCRdb's version includes in-frame clones alone and lacks a portion of them. The sample lists 25,000 to 30,000 clones, around 92% occurring once. Germline V CDR1 and CDR2: SNHLY, FYNNEI. The CDR3 contains 16 residues. The V and J ends lost 0 bases and 8 bases respectively, with 17 bases between them. The J gene is TRBJ2-1, the V gene TRBV2; the D call may be TRBD1 or TRBD2 (6 bases each). Sequences were derived from peripheral blood, sampled 28 days after the second AZD1222 dose. The source is an adult who received the AZD1222 COVID-19 vaccine. Here the CDR3 reads CASSEAGRGGKDEQFF. DNA for the CDR3: TGTGCCAGCAGTGAAGCGGGGAGAGGGGGGAAGGATGAGCAGTTCTTC.